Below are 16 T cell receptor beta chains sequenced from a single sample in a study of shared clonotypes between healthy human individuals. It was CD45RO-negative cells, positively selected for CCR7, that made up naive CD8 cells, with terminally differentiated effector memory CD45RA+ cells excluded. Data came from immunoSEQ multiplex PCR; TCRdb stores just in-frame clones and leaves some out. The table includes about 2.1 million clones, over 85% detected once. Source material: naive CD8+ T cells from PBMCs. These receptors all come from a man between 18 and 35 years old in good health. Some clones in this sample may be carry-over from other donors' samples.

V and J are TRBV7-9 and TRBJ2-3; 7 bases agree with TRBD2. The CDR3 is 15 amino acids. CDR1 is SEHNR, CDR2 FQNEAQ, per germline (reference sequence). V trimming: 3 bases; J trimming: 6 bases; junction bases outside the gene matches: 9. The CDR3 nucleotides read TGTGCCAGCAGCTTGCCGGCGGGAGAAGGTGATACGCAGTATTTT. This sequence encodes CASSLPAGEGDTQYF.

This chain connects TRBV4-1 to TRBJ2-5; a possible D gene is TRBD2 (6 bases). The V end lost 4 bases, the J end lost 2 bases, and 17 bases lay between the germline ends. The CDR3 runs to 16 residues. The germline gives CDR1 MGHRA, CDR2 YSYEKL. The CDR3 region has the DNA TGCGCCAGCAGCCCTTACGCAGGAGGGGATCAAGAGACCCAGTACTTC. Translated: CASSPYAGGDQETQYF.

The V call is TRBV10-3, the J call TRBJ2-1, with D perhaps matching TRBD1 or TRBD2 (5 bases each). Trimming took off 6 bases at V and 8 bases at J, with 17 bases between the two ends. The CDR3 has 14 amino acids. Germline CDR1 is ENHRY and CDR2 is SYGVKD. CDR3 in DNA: TGTGCCATCAGGGCGACTGGGGGATCCGATGAGCAGTTCTTC. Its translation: CAIRATGGSDEQFF.

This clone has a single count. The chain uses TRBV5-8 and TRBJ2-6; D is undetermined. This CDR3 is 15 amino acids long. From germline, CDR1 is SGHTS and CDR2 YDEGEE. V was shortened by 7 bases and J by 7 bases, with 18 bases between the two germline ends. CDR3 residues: CASSASIVGANVLTF. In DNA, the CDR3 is TGTGCCAGCTCGGCTTCTATCGTAGGTGCCAACGTCCTGACTTTC.

CDR3 in DNA: TGTGCCATCAGTGAGTCGATAATTACCCGGGACCGAGAGAGACAGGGGGAAACTGAAGCTTTCTTT. Translating gives CAISESIITRDRERQGETEAFF. This rearrangement joins TRBV10-3 to TRBJ1-1, with TRBD1 matching over 9 bases. V lost 0 bases to trimming and J lost 5 bases; unmatched junction nucleotides: 25. The CDR3 runs 22 residues. Germline CDR1 is ENHRY and CDR2 is SYGVKD.

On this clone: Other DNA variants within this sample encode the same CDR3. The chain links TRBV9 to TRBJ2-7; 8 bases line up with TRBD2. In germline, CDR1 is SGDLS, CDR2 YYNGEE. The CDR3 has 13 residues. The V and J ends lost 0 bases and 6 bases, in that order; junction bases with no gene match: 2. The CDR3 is CASSVGLAGEQYF. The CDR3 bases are TGTGCCAGCAGCGTAGGCCTAGCGGGCGAGCAGTACTTC.

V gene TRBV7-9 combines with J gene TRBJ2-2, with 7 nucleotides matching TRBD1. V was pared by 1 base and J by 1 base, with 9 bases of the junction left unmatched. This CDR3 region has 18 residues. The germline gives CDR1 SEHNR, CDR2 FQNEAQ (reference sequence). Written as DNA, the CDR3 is TGTGCCAGCAGCTTAGGGCCACCGGGACAGTGGAACACCGGGGAGCTGTTTTTT. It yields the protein CASSLGPPGQWNTGELFF.

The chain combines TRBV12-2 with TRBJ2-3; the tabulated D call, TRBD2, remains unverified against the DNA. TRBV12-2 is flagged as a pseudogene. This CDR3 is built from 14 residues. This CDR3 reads CASRLAARLDTQYF. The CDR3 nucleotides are TGTGCAAGTCGCTTAGCCGCCCGGTTAGATACGCAGTATTTT.

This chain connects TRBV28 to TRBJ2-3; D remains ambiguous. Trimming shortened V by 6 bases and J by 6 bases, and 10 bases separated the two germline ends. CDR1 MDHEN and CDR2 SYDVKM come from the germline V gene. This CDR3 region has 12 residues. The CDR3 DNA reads TGTGCCAGCAGCCAAGCCCGTGATACGCAGTATTTT. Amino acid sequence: CASSQARDTQYF.

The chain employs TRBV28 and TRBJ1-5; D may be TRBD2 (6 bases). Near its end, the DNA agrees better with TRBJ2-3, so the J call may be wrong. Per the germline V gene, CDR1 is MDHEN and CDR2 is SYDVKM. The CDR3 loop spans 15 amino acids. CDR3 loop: CASSFGRRGNQPQYF. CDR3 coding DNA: TGTGCCAGCAGCTTCGGACGGAGGGGCAATCAGCCCCAGTATTTT.

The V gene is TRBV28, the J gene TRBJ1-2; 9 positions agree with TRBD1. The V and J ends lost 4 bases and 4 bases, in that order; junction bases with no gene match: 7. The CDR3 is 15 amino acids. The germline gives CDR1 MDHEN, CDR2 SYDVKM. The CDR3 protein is CASSSWDRDFYGYTF. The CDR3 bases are TGTGCCAGCAGTTCATGGGACAGGGACTTCTATGGCTACACCTTC.

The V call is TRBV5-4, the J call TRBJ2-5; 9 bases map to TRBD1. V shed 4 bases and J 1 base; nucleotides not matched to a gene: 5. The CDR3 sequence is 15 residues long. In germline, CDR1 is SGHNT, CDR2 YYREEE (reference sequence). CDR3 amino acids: CASSHVGQGQETQYF. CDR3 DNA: TGTGCCAGCAGCCACGTGGGACAGGGCCAAGAGACCCAGTACTTC.

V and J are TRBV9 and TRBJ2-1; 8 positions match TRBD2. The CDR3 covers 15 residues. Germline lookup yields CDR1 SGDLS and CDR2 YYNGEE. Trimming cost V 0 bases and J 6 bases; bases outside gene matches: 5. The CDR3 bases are TGTGCCAGCAGCGTAGGCGGGAGGATAGGCAATGAGCAGTTCTTC. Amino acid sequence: CASSVGGRIGNEQFF.

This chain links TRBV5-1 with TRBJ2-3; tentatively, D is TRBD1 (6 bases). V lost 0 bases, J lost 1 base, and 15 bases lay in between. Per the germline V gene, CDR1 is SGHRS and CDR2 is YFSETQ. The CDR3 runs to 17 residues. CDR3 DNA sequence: TGCGCCAGCAGCTTGGGGGACACGAAAGATGGCACAGATACGCAGTATTTT. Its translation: CASSLGDTKDGTDTQYF.

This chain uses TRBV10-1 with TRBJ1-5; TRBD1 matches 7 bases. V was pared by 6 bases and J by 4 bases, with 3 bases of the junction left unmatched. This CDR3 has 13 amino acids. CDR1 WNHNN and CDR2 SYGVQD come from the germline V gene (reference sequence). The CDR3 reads CASRDRPNQPQHF. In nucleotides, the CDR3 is TGCGCCAGCAGGGACAGGCCTAATCAGCCCCAGCATTTT.

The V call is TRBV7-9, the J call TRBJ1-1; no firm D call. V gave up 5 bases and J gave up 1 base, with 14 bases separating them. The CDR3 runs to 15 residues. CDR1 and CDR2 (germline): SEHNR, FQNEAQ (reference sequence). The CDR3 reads CASSPRDGKNTEAFF. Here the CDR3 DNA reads TGTGCCAGCAGCCCTCGGGATGGGAAGAACACTGAAGCTTTCTTT.